Following are 10 T cell receptor beta chains from one sample sequenced in a study of control samples from healthy donors and cancer patients. The protocol was immunoSEQ multiplex PCR, while the TCRdb copy is restricted to in-frame clones and leaves out a portion. The table records 85,000 to 100,000 clones, more than 85% of them present only once. The sequencing input was blood. These receptors all come from a man younger than 35 in good health.

The chain couples TRBV6-5 to TRBJ2-3, with D perhaps being TRBD1 or TRBD2 (5 bases each). The CDR3 sequence is 14 residues long. Germline lookup yields CDR1 MNHEY and CDR2 SVGAGI. The V end lost 6 bases, the J end lost 2 bases, and 12 bases lay between the germline ends. CDR3 DNA sequence: TGTGCCAGCAGCCCGAGGGGCCCCACAGATACGCAGTATTTT. Translated, it gives CASSPRGPTDTQYF.

This chain uses TRBV6-5 with TRBJ2-3; 9 positions match TRBD2. The V segment lost 8 bases and the J segment 5 bases; nucleotides outside the gene matches: 11. Germline V gene sequence: CDR1 MNHEY, CDR2 SVGAGI. The CDR3 extends over 15 amino acids. The CDR3, as DNA: TGTGCCAGCCTTTATAGCGGGAGTGTTCGAGATACGCAGTATTTT. Translating gives CASLYSGSVRDTQYF.

For this clone: This same CDR3 is encoded by further DNA sequences in the sample. The chain links TRBV7-2 to TRBJ1-1; D is unclear. The CDR3 extends over 14 amino acids. V was pared by 1 base and J by 1 base, with 7 bases between. The V gene's germline CDR1 is SGHTA and CDR2 FQGNSA. CDR3 protein: CASSLGAANTEAFF. The CDR3 region has the DNA TGTGCCAGCAGCTTAGGGGCGGCGAACACTGAAGCTTTCTTT.

The V gene is TRBV19, the J gene TRBJ1-2, with 11 bases identical to TRBD1. There are 14 residues in the CDR3. V lost 5 bases to trimming and J lost 4 bases; unmatched junction nucleotides: 3. Germline lookup yields CDR1 LNHDA and CDR2 SQIVND (reference sequence). The CDR3 spells CASSVGQGAYGYTF. CDR3 sequence (DNA): TGTGCCAGTAGTGTTGGACAGGGGGCCTATGGCTACACCTTC.

The chain combines TRBV27 with TRBJ2-1, with a weak D call TRBD2 (5 bases). Trimming pared 3 bases from V and 8 bases from J, leaving 14 bases between. CDR1 is MNHEY, CDR2 SMNVEV, per germline (reference sequence). This CDR3 is 14 amino acids long. CDR3 DNA: TGTGCCAGCAGTTTCCGCGGGCAGCGGCATGAGCAGTTCTTC. This codes for CASSFRGQRHEQFF.

Concerning this clone itself: The junction departs from germline at one end; a sequencing error may be responsible. The chain couples TRBV2 to TRBJ2-5; TRBD2 aligns across 10 bases. CDR1 and CDR2 from the germline V gene are SNHLY and FYNNEI. CDR3 length equals 14 residues. The CDR3 nucleotides read TGTGCCAGCAATGAAGCGGGGGGGCTTGAGACCCAGTACTTC. This sequence encodes CASNEAGGLETQYF.

The chain combines TRBV14 with TRBJ1-5; possible D gene TRBD1, 6 bases. Per the germline V gene, CDR1 is SGHDN and CDR2 is FVKESK. The CDR3 consists of 16 residues. The V end was cut by 1 base, the J end by 3 bases, with 13 bases between. This CDR3 is CASSQVNREVNQPQHF. The CDR3 nucleotides read TGTGCCAGCAGCCAAGTGAACAGGGAGGTCAATCAGCCCCAGCATTTT.

The sample holds one count of this clone. The chain is built from TRBV7-2 and TRBJ2-4; D may correspond to TRBD1 or TRBD2 (7 bases each). V gave up 3 bases and J gave up 1 base, with 13 bases separating them. The CDR3 has 16 residues. Germline-derived CDR1 and CDR2 are SGHTA and FQGNSA. The CDR3 sequence: CASSFAQGGAKNIQYF. DNA of the CDR3: TGTGCCAGCAGCTTTGCCCAGGGGGGGGCCAAAAACATTCAGTACTTC. Using reference TRBV7-2 and TRBJ2-4 for the parts outside the CDR3, the full variable domain is GAGVSQSPSNKVTEKGKDVELRCDPISGHTALYWYRQSLGQGLEFLIYFQGNSAPDKSGLPSDRFSAERTGGSVSTLTIQRTQQEDSAVYLCASSFAQGGAKNIQYFGAGTRLSVL.

The chain carries TRBV27 and TRBJ2-7, with TRBD1 matching over 9 bases. Germline values: CDR1 MNHEY, CDR2 SMNVEV (reference sequence). The CDR3 runs to 17 residues. After removal of 3 bases from V and 1 base from J, the junction contained 10 bases not matched to a gene. The CDR3 here is CASSLAPYRGLSYEQYF. In DNA, the CDR3 is TGTGCCAGCAGTTTGGCCCCCTACAGGGGGCTTTCCTACGAGCAGTACTTC.

This clone appeared a few times. This rearrangement joins TRBV12-3 or TRBV12-4 to TRBJ1-5; no clear D. The germline V and J ends were trimmed by 8 bases and 9 bases, with 14 bases remaining between them. The CDR3 consists of 12 residues. In nucleotides, the CDR3 is TGTGCCAGCCAAACAGTCGGGCCGCCCCAGCATTTT. Protein: CASQTVGPPQHF.